The T cell receptor beta chain described here comes from a study of T cell changes during pregnancy in multiple sclerosis. Germline V lookup: CDR1 MNHNS, CDR2 SASEGT. V was pared by 4 bases and J by 4 bases, with 2 bases of the junction left unmatched. The CDR3 consists of 13 residues. Sequencing was performed with immunoSEQ multiplex PCR; in TCRdb, only in-frame clones are kept and a portion is missing. This sample yields 39,000 or so clones, of which 90% to 95% are seen a single time; roughly 8.1% belongs to the top ten. The sequence was obtained from a female donor with multiple sclerosis, enrolled in a pregnancy study. The source material was CD8+ T cells from peripheral blood mononuclear cells, sampled in the third trimester of pregnancy. V is TRBV6-1 and J is TRBJ2-7; the match to TRBD1 covers 9 bases. Here the CDR3 DNA reads TGTGCCAGCAGTGGGGACAGGGCGTACGAGCAGTACTTC. This codes for CASSGDRAYEQYF.